Each of the 13 T cell receptor beta chains below was sequenced from the same sample in a study of identical twins. TCRdb itself ran the 5' RACE reads through MiXCR, one entry per CDR3 protein. The data hold approximately 280,000 distinct CDR3 sequences, with about 8.1% observed a single time. This sample was also put to use in a study of yellow fever vaccine responses in identical twins.

Sample: memory (CD45RO+) T cells sorted from blood. The receptors here all came from a woman aged 18-29 years in good health.

This clonotype turned up a few times. The chain links TRBV7-8 to TRBJ2-5; D unclear. The CDR3 contains 15 residues. Trimming cost V 4 bases and J 5 bases, with 17 bases left between them. Per the germline V gene, CDR1 is SGHVS and CDR2 is FQNEAQ. The CDR3 DNA sequence: TGTGCCAGCAGCTCAAGACCGAACGCCGGGGAGACCCAGTACTTC. Translating it yields CASSSRPNAGETQYF.

This clonotype has a count of ten or more. This chain joins TRBV3-1 and TRBJ1-1; the match to TRBD1 covers 10 bases. Germline V CDR1 and CDR2: LGHDT, YNNKEL (reference sequence). V was clipped by 6 bases and J by 8 bases; unmatched bases: 6. This CDR3 region has 13 residues. CDR3 region: CASRPMDRGEAFF. As DNA, the CDR3 is TGTGCCAGCAGACCCATGGACAGGGGGGAAGCTTTCTTT.

This clonotype was seen at least ten times. CDR3 loop: CASSLATALTEAFF. Here the CDR3 DNA reads TGTGCCAGCAGCTTAGCGACAGCCCTCACTGAAGCTTTCTTT. V and J are TRBV11-2 and TRBJ1-1; weak D call: TRBD1 (5 bases). Trimming pared 1 base from V and 4 bases from J, leaving 10 bases between. Germline lookup yields CDR1 SGHAT and CDR2 FQNNGV. The CDR3 runs 14 residues.

This chain connects TRBV27 to TRBJ2-3; 8 bases map to TRBD2. V lost 7 bases, J lost 1 base, and 10 bases stayed unmatched. Germline V gene lookup returns CDR1 MNHEY and CDR2 SMNVEV (reference sequence). The CDR3 extends over 16 amino acids. The CDR3 reads CASTKAGTSGTDTQYF. CDR3 DNA: TGTGCCAGCACCAAGGCCGGGACTAGTGGCACAGATACGCAGTATTTT.

This clonotype was seen at least ten times. The rearrangement uses TRBV29-1 and TRBJ2-1, with D perhaps TRBD2 (6 bases). The germline CDR1 and CDR2 sequences are SQVTM and ANQGSEA. The CDR3 sequence is 14 residues long. V was trimmed by 3 bases and J by 3 bases, leaving 12 bases between them. CDR3 nucleotides: TGCAGCGTTGAGAGTTGGAGGGGCTACAATGAGCAGTTCTTC. The encoded protein is CSVESWRGYNEQFF.

This rearrangement joins TRBV6-2 or TRBV6-3 to TRBJ1-6, with D unresolved. The CDR3 totals 12 residues. V was shortened by 6 bases and J by 11 bases, with 11 bases between the two germline ends. Per the germline V gene, CDR1 is MNHEY and CDR2 is SVGEGT. The CDR3 spells CASSMTRAPLHF. The DNA for the CDR3 is TGTGCCAGCAGCATGACTCGTGCACCCCTCCACTTT.

This clonotype was seen only a few times. The CDR3 protein is CASSLEVGPGELFF. The CDR3 region has the DNA TGTGCCAGCAGCTTAGAGGTCGGCCCCGGGGAGCTGTTTTTT. The genes are TRBV7-2 and TRBJ2-2; no clear D gene. CDR3 length: 14 residues. Looked up from germline, CDR1 is SGHTA and CDR2 is FQGNSA. Trimming left V 1 base short and J 6 bases short, with 9 bases between.

This clonotype was seen ten or more times. The V call is TRBV4-2, the J call TRBJ1-5; D gene uncertain. The CDR3 sequence is 15 residues long. Trimming cost V 1 base and J 0 bases, with 7 bases left between them. CDR1 is LGHNA, CDR2 YNFKEQ, per germline. CDR3 amino acids: CASSQVGNSNQPQHF. CDR3 in DNA: TGTGCCAGCAGCCAAGTGGGAAATAGCAATCAGCCCCAGCATTTT.

This clonotype was detected ten times or more. The rearrangement links TRBV20-1 to TRBJ1-1; perhaps TRBD1 as D (6 bases). This CDR3 region has 14 residues. Germline lookup yields CDR1 DFQATT and CDR2 SNEGSKA (reference sequence). The V and J ends lost 3 bases and 3 bases respectively, with 14 bases between them. CDR3 bases: TGCAGTGCTAGTCCTTGGGGGGGCTACACTGAAGCTTTCTTT. Its translation: CSASPWGGYTEAFF.

This clonotype was counted a few times. The chain recombines TRBV28 with TRBJ2-7; 8 nucleotides line up with TRBD2. J gave up 6 bases and V 2 bases, and 3 bases lay outside the gene matches. The germline gives CDR1 MDHEN, CDR2 SYDVKM. CDR3 length: 13 residues. CDR3 protein: CASSLPGGREQYV. As DNA, the CDR3 is TGTGCCAGCAGTTTACCGGGGGGGCGCGAGCAGTACGTC.

The chain joins TRBV4-2 to TRBJ2-2; 7 bases align to TRBD2. This CDR3 contains 17 residues. Looked up from germline, CDR1 is LGHNA and CDR2 is YNFKEQ. V lost 3 bases and J lost 5; bases outside the gene matches: 12. The CDR3 region has the DNA TGTGCCAGCAGCCAGGCCCATCGGGACTACACTACCGGGGAGCTGTTTTTT. This encodes CASSQAHRDYTTGELFF.

The chain recombines TRBV5-4 with TRBJ2-7; 7 bases are a match to TRBD1. Germline loops: CDR1 SGHNT, CDR2 YYREEE (reference sequence). The CDR3 covers 13 residues. J was trimmed by 3 bases and V by 5 bases; bases with no gene match: 5. The CDR3 DNA follows: TGTGCCAGCAGATTGACAGGGAGCTACGAGCAGTACGTC. It is translated as CASRLTGSYEQYV.

The sample holds many counts of this clonotype. The CDR3: CATSRDPGGNQPQHF. The CDR3 DNA reads as TGTGCCACCAGCAGAGACCCGGGGGGCAATCAGCCCCAGCATTTT. The chain has TRBV15 and TRBJ1-5; weak D call: TRBD1 (5 bases). V lost 0 bases to trimming and J lost 2 bases, with 8 bases between them. The V gene's germline CDR1 is LNHNV and CDR2 YYDKDF (reference sequence). The CDR3 has 15 amino acids.